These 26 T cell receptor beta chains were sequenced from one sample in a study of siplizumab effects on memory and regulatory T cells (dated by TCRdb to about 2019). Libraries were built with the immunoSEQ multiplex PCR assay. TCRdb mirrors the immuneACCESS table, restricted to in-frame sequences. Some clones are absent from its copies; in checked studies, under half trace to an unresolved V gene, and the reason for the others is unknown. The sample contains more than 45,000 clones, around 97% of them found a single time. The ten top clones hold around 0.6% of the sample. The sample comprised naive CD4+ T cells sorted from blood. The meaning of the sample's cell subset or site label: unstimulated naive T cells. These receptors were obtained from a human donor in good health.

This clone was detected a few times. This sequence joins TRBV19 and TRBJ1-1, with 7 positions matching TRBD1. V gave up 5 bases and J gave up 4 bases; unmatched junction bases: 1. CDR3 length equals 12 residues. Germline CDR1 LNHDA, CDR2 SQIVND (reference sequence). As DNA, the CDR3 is TGTGCCAGTAGTTCAGGGGGCACTGAAGCTTTCTTT. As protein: CASSSGGTEAFF.

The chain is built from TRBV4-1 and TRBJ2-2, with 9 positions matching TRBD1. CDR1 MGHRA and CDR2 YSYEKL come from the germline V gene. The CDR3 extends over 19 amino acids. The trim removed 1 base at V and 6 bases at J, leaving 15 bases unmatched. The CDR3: CASSQVMGQGSFRAGELFF. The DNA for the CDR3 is TGCGCCAGCAGCCAAGTAATGGGACAGGGAAGTTTTCGGGCCGGGGAGCTGTTTTTT.

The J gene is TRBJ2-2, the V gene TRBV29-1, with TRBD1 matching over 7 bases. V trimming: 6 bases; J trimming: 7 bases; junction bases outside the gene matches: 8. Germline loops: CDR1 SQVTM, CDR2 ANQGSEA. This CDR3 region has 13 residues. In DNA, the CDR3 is TGCAGCGTACAACAGGGGAATGGCGGGGAGCTGTTTTTT. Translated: CSVQQGNGGELFF.

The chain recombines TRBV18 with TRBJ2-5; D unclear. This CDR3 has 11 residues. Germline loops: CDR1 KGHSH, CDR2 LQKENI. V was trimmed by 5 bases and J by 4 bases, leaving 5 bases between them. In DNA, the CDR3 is TGTGCCAGCTCAGCCGGAGAGACCCAGTACTTC. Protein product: CASSAGETQYF.

The CDR3 protein is CASSLRTSSVEQYF. For the CDR3, the DNA is TGTGCCAGCAGCTTAAGGACCAGTTCGGTCGAGCAGTACTTC. The V call is TRBV7-2, the J call TRBJ2-7, with D unresolved. This CDR3 spans 14 amino acids. The V and J ends lost 2 bases and 6 bases respectively, with 14 bases between them. Germline CDR1 is SGHTA and CDR2 is FQGNSA.

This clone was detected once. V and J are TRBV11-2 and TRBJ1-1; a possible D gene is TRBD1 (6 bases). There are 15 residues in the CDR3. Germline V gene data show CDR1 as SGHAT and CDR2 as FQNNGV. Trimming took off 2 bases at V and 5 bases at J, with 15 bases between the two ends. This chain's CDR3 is CASSLTPRGQTEAFF. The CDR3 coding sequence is TGTGCCAGCAGCTTAACCCCCCGGGGGCAAACTGAAGCTTTCTTT. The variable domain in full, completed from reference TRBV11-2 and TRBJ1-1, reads EAGVAQSPRYKIIEKRQSVAFWCNPISGHATLYWYQQILGQGPKLLIQFQNNGVVDDSQLPKDRFSAERLKGVDSTLKIQPAKLEDSAVYLCASSLTPRGQTEAFFGQGTRLTVV.

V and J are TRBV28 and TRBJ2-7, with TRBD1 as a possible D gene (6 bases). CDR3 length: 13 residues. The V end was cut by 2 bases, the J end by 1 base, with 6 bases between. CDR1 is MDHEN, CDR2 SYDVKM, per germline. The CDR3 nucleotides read TGTGCCAGCAGTTTACAGGGGTCCTACGAGCAGTACTTC. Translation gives CASSLQGSYEQYF.

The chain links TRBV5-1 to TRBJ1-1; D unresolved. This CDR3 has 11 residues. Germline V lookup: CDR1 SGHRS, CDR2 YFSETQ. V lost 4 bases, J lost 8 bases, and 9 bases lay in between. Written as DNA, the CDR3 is TGCGCCAGCAGCACACCCACAGAAGCTTTCTTT. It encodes CASSTPTEAFF.

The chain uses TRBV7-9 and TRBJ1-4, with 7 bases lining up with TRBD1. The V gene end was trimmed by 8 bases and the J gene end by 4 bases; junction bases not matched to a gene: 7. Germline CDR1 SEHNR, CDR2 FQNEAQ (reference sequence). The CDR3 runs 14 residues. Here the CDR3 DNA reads TGTGCCAGCCGGTGGGACAGCCTTAATGAAAAACTGTTTTTT. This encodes CASRWDSLNEKLFF.

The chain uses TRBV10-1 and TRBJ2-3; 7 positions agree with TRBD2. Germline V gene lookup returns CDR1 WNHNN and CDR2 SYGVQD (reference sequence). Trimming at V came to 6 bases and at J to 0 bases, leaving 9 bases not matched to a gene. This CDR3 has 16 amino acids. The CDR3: CASSLPLGGSTDTQYF. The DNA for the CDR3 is TGCGCCAGCAGCCTCCCTCTCGGGGGGAGCACAGATACGCAGTATTTT.

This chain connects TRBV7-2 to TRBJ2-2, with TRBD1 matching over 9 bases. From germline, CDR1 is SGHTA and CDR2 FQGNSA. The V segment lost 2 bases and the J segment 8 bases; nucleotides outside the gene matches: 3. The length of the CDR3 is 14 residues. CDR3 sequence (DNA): TGTGCCAGCAGCTTATGGACAGGGGAGGGGGAGCTGTTTTTT. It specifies CASSLWTGEGELFF.

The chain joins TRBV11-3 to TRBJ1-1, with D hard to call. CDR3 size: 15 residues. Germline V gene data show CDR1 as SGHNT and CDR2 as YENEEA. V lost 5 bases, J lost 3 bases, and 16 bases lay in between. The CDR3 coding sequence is TGTGCCAGCAGCAGTGGTGGACCCGGGGACACTGAAGCTTTCTTT. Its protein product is CASSSGGPGDTEAFF.

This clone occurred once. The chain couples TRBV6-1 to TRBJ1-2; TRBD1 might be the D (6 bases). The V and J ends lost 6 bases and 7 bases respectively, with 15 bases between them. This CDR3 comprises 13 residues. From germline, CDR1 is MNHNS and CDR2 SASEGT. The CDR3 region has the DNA TGTGCCAGCAGGCCGGGACATAGTGGTGGCTACACCTTC. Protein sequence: CASRPGHSGGYTF.

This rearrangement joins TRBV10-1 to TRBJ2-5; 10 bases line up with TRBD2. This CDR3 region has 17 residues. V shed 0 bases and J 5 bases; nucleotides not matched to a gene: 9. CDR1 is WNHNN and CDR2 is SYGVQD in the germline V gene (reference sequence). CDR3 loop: CASSESTAGGRRETQYF. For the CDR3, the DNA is TGCGCCAGCAGTGAGTCGACAGCGGGAGGGCGGAGGGAGACCCAGTACTTC.

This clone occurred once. CDR3 residues: CASSPSSGVVYNEQFF. CDR3 in DNA: TGTGCCAGCTCACCCTCTAGCGGGGTGGTGTACAATGAGCAGTTCTTC. The rearrangement links TRBV18 to TRBJ2-1, with 9 bases fitting TRBD2. Per the germline V gene, CDR1 is KGHSH and CDR2 is LQKENI. This CDR3 spans 16 amino acids. V trimming: 3 bases; J trimming: 4 bases; junction bases outside the gene matches: 7.

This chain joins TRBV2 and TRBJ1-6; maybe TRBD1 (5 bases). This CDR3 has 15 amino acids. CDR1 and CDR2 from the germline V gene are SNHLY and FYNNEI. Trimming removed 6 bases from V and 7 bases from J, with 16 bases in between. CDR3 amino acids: CASSPTGPGNSPLHF. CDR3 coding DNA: TGTGCCAGCAGCCCCACGGGGCCGGGGAATTCACCCCTCCACTTT.

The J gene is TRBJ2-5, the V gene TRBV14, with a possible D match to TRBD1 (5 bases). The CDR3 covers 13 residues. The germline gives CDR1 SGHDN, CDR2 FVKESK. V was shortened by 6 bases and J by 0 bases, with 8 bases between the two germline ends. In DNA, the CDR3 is TGTGCCAGCAGTAGGGGCAACCAAGAGACCCAGTACTTC. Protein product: CASSRGNQETQYF.

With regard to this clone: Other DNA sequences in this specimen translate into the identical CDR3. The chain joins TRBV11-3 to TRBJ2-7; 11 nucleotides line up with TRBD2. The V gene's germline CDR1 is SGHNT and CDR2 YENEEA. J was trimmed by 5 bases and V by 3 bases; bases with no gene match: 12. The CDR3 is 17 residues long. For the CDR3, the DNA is TGTGCCAGCAGCTTCACAGGTAGCGGGAGGGCCAGCCACGAGCAGTACTTC. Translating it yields CASSFTGSGRASHEQYF.

The CDR3 bases are TGCAGTGCCGGGGACAGGGAGACCCAGTACTTC. Translation gives CSAGDRETQYF. V and J are TRBV20-1 and TRBJ2-5; 8 bases agree with TRBD1. The CDR3 length is 11 residues. Unmatched junction bases numbered 2, after V lost 6 bases and J lost 5 bases. The germline gives CDR1 DFQATT, CDR2 SNEGSKA (reference sequence).

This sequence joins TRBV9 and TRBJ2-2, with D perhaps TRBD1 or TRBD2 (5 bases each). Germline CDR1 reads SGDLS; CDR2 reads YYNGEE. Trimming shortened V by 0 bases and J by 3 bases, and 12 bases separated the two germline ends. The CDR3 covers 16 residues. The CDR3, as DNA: TGTGCCAGCAGCGTAGAGGGACGAGTGGACACCGGGGAGCTGTTTTTT. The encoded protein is CASSVEGRVDTGELFF.

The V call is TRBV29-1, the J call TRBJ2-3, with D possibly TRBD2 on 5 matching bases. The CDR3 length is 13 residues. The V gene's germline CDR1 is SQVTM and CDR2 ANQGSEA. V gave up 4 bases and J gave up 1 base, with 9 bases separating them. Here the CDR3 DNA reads TGCAGCGTTGCTGGTAGCGGCACAGATACGCAGTATTTT. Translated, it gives CSVAGSGTDTQYF.

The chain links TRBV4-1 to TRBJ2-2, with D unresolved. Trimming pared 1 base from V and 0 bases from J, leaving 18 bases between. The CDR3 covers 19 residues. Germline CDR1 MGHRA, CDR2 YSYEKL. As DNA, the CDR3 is TGCGCCAGCAGCCAAGTGTTTTCCGAATCGTTCTCGAACACCGGGGAGCTGTTTTTT. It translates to CASSQVFSESFSNTGELFF.

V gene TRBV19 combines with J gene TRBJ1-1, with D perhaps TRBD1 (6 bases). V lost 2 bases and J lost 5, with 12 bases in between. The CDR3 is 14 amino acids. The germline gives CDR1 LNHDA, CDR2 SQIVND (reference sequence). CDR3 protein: CASSIQGGGTEAFF. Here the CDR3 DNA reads TGTGCCAGTAGTATACAAGGGGGAGGGACTGAAGCTTTCTTT.

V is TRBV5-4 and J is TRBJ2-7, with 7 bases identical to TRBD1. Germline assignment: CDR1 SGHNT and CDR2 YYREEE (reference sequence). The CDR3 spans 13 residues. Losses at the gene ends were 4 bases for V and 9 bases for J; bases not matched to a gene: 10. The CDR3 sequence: CASSRGTGDGQYF. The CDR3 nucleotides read TGTGCCAGCAGCAGGGGAACAGGGGATGGGCAGTACTTC.

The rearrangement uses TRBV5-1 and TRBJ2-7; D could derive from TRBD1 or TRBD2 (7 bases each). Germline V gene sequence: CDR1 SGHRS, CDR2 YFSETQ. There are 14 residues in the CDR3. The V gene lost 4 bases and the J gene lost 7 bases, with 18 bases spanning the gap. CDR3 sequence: CASSGGGGLGEQYF. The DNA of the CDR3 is TGCGCCAGCAGCGGGGGAGGGGGCTTGGGAGAGCAGTACTTC.

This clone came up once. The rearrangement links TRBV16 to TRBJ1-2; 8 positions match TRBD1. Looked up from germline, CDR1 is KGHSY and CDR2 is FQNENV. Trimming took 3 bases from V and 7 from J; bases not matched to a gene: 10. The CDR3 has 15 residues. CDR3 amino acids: CASSHDRGRLGGYTF. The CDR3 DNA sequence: TGTGCCAGCAGCCACGACAGGGGTCGTTTAGGTGGCTACACCTTC.